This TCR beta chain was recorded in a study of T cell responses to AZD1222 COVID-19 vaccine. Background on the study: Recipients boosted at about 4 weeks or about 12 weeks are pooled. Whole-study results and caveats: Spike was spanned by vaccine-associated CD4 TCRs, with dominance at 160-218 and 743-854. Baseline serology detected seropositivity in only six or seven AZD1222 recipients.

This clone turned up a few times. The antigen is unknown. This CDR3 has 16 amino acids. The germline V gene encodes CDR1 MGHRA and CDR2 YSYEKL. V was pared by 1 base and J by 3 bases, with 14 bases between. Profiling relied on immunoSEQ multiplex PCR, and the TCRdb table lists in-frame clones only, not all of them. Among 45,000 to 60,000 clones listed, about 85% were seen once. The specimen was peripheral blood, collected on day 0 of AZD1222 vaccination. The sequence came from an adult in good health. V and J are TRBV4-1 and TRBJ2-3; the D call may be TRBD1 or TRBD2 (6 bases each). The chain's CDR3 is CASSQGTGGGTDTQYF. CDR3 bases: TGCGCCAGCAGCCAAGGCACCGGGGGCGGTACAGATACGCAGTATTTT.